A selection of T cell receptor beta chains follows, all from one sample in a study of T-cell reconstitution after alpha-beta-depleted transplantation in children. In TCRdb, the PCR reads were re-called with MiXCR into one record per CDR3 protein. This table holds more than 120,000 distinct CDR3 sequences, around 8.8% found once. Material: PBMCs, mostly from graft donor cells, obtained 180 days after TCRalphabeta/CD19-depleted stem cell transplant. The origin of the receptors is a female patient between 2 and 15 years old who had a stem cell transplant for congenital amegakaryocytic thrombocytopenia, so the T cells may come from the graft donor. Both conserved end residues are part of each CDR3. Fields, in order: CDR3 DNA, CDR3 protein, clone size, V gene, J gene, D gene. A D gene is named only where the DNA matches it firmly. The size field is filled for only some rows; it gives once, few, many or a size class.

CDR3nt: TGTGCCAGCAGCTTATGGTCTAGCGGTAACAATGAGCAGTTCTTC; CDR3aa: CASSLWSSGNNEQFF; abundance: many; v_gene: TRBV7-2; j_gene: TRBJ2-1; d_gene: TRBD2
CDR3nt: TGCAGTGCTAGAGACAGACTAGCGCGCTCCTACAATGAGCAGTTCTTC; CDR3aa: CSARDRLARSYNEQFF; abundance: .; v_gene: TRBV20-1; j_gene: TRBJ2-1; d_gene: TRBD2
CDR3nt: TGCGCCAGCAGCATAAGTGGACTAGCGGGAGTCTCCGAGCAGTACTTC; CDR3aa: CASSISGLAGVSEQYF; abundance: many; v_gene: TRBV5-1; j_gene: TRBJ2-7; d_gene: TRBD2
CDR3nt: TGCGCCAGCAGCAGGACTGGGGAGGTGGACGAGCAGTACTTC; CDR3aa: CASSRTGEVDEQYF; abundance: many; v_gene: TRBV5-1; j_gene: TRBJ2-7; d_gene: .
CDR3nt: TGCGCCAGCAGCCAAGAAACGGCGCTCGGGGTAAAACTGTTTTTT; CDR3aa: CASSQETALGVKLFF; abundance: many; v_gene: TRBV4-3; j_gene: TRBJ1-4; d_gene: .
CDR3nt: TGTGCCAGCAGCTTAGGCCCCGGCGCCTACGAGCAGTACTTC; CDR3aa: CASSLGPGAYEQYF; abundance: many; v_gene: TRBV7-7; j_gene: TRBJ2-7; d_gene: .
CDR3nt: TGTGCCATCAGTGAAAATGGGGGCTGGAATGAGCAGTTCTTC; CDR3aa: CAISENGGWNEQFF; abundance: many; v_gene: TRBV10-3; j_gene: TRBJ2-1; d_gene: .
CDR3nt: TGTGCCATCAGTGAGTCCTCGGCCCGAGGGGGGGATACGCAGTATTTT; CDR3aa: CAISESSARGGDTQYF; abundance: many; v_gene: TRBV10-3; j_gene: TRBJ2-3; d_gene: .
CDR3nt: TGTGCCAGCAGCGGCACAGCTACCGGGGAGCTGTTTTTT; CDR3aa: CASSGTATGELFF; abundance: many; v_gene: TRBV7-9; j_gene: TRBJ2-2; d_gene: .
CDR3nt: TGCAGTGCTAGAGACCAGTACAATGAGCAGTTCTTC; CDR3aa: CSARDQYNEQFF; abundance: many; v_gene: TRBV20-1; j_gene: TRBJ2-1; d_gene: .
CDR3nt: TGTGCCAGCAGCTTAACAGGGGGCGCCTCGGACACTGAAGCTTTCTTT; CDR3aa: CASSLTGGASDTEAFF; abundance: .; v_gene: TRBV5-6; j_gene: TRBJ1-1; d_gene: TRBD1
CDR3nt: TGTGCCAGCAGTTACTGGCAAGCGGGGGGGCGAGAGACCCAGTACTTC; CDR3aa: CASSYWQAGGRETQYF; abundance: .; v_gene: TRBV6-5; j_gene: TRBJ2-5; d_gene: TRBD2
CDR3nt: TGTGCCAGCAGCTCGCCCCGGACTTCACCCCTCCACTTT; CDR3aa: CASSSPRTSPLHF; abundance: many; v_gene: TRBV7-9; j_gene: TRBJ1-6; d_gene: .
CDR3nt: TGCAGTGCTAGAGTTCAGGGAGTCGGCTATGGCTACACCTTC; CDR3aa: CSARVQGVGYGYTF; abundance: few; v_gene: TRBV20-1; j_gene: TRBJ1-2; d_gene: .
CDR3nt: TGTGCCAGCAGCCACCGAGTTAAAAATCAGCCCCAGCATTTT; CDR3aa: CASSHRVKNQPQHF; abundance: many; v_gene: TRBV14; j_gene: TRBJ1-5; d_gene: .
CDR3nt: TGCAGTGCTAGTCCAGGGACGCGGGAGGAGACCCAGTACTTC; CDR3aa: CSASPGTREETQYF; abundance: .; v_gene: TRBV20-1; j_gene: TRBJ2-5; d_gene: TRBD2
CDR3nt: TGTGCCAGCAGTGGGCGGACAGGGGACTCTGGAAACACCATATATTTT; CDR3aa: CASSGRTGDSGNTIYF; abundance: few; v_gene: TRBV6-1; j_gene: TRBJ1-3; d_gene: TRBD1
CDR3nt: TGTGCCAGTAGTCGACAGGGGGCTAACACCGGGGAGCTGTTTTTT; CDR3aa: CASSRQGANTGELFF; abundance: .; v_gene: TRBV19; j_gene: TRBJ2-2; d_gene: TRBD1
CDR3nt: TGCGCCAGCAGCTTGGTGGGACAGGGTTTCCACAATGAGCAGTTCTTC; CDR3aa: CASSLVGQGFHNEQFF; abundance: many; v_gene: TRBV5-1; j_gene: TRBJ2-1; d_gene: TRBD1
CDR3nt: TGTGCCAGCAGTGAATACAGGGGGAGCTCCTACGAGCAGTACTTC; CDR3aa: CASSEYRGSSYEQYF; abundance: few; v_gene: TRBV6-1; j_gene: TRBJ2-7; d_gene: TRBD1
CDR3nt: TGCAGTGCTCCCCGGACACCTCACTCCCCGGTCGGCTACACCTTC; CDR3aa: CSAPRTPHSPVGYTF; abundance: .; v_gene: TRBV20-1; j_gene: TRBJ1-2; d_gene: .
CDR3nt: TGCAGTGCTAGAACACTAGCGTTCGCAGATACGCAGTATTTT; CDR3aa: CSARTLAFADTQYF; abundance: .; v_gene: TRBV20-1; j_gene: TRBJ2-3; d_gene: TRBD2
CDR3nt: TGCGCCAGCAGCTCTACGGGGTGGAACACTGAAGCTTTCTTT; CDR3aa: CASSSTGWNTEAFF; abundance: many; v_gene: TRBV5-1; j_gene: TRBJ1-1; d_gene: .
CDR3nt: TGTGCCAGCTCACCACGGCAGACCGGGGAGCTGTTTTTT; CDR3aa: CASSPRQTGELFF; abundance: .; v_gene: TRBV18; j_gene: TRBJ2-2; d_gene: .
CDR3nt: TGTGCCACCAGTAAGGGACTAGCGGGAGTAGGATTATACGCCGGGGAGCTGTTTTTT; CDR3aa: CATSKGLAGVGLYAGELFF; abundance: .; v_gene: TRBV24-1; j_gene: TRBJ2-2; d_gene: TRBD2
CDR3nt: TGTGCCACCAGCAGAAATCCGATCCAAAGCATCGACAGGGCCCAGCATTTT; CDR3aa: CATSRNPIQSIDRAQHF; abundance: many; v_gene: TRBV15; j_gene: TRBJ1-5; d_gene: TRBD1
CDR3nt: TGCAGTGCTACCACAGGGGGCCTCACAGATACGCAGTATTTT; CDR3aa: CSATTGGLTDTQYF; abundance: many; v_gene: TRBV20-1; j_gene: TRBJ2-3; d_gene: TRBD1
CDR3nt: TGCAGCTTGGGGCAGACGGTGGGGACAGATACGCAGTATTTT; CDR3aa: CSLGQTVGTDTQYF; abundance: many; v_gene: TRBV29-1; j_gene: TRBJ2-3; d_gene: .